The sequence of this T cell receptor (beta chain) was determined in a study of blood T cell repertoires in COVID-19. TCRdb keeps only in-frame clones here, not all; method: immunoSEQ multiplex PCR. The sample has some 200,000 clones; 85% to 90% are singletons. This clone has just a few counts. The V gene end was trimmed by 4 bases and the J gene end by 2 bases; junction bases not matched to a gene: 6. Germline values: CDR1 SGDLS, CDR2 YYNGEE. The CDR3 is made up of 14 amino acids. The clonotype comes from a middle-aged man with active or convalescent COVID-19. Sequenced input: peripheral blood. V is TRBV9 and J is TRBJ2-7; TRBD1 agrees at 7 bases. The CDR3 sequence: CASSPAGTAYEQYF. The DNA of the CDR3 is TGTGCCAGCAGCCCAGCAGGGACAGCCTACGAGCAGTACTTC. Complete variable domain (other parts from reference TRBV9 and TRBJ2-7): DSGVTQTPKHLITATGQRVTLRCSPRSGDLSVYWYQQSLDQGLQFLIQYYNGEERAKGNILERFSAQQFPDLHSELNLSSLELGDSALYFCASSPAGTAYEQYFGPGTRLTVT.